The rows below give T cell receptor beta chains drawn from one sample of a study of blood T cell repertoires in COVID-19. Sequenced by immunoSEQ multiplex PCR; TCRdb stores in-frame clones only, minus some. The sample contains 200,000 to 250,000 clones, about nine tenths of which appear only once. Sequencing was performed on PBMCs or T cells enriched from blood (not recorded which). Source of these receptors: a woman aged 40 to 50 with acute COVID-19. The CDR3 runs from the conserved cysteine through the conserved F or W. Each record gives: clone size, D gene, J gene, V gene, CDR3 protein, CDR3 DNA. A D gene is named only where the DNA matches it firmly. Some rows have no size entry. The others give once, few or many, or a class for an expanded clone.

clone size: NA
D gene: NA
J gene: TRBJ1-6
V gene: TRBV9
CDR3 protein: CASSLQDTSYNSPLHF
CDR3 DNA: TGTGCCAGCAGCCTACAGGACACTTCCTATAATTCACCCCTCCACTTT

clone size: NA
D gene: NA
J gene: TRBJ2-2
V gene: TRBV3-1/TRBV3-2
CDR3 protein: CASSQDEWGRINTGELFF
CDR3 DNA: TGTGCCAGCAGCCAAGACGAATGGGGGCGGATAAACACCGGGGAGCTGTTTTTT

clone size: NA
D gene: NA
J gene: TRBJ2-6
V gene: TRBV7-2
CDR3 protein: CASSLSSGANVLTF
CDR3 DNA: TGTGCCAGCAGCCTCTCCTCCGGGGCCAACGTCCTGACTTTC

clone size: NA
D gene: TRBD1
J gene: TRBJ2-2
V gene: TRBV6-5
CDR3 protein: CASRPRTGGAGELFF
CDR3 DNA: TGTGCCAGCAGACCAAGGACAGGGGGGGCCGGGGAGCTGTTTTTT

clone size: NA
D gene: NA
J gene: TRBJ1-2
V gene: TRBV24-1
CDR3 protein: CATSLGGRVYGYTF
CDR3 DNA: TGTGCCACCAGTCTTGGGGGCAGGGTCTATGGCTACACCTTC

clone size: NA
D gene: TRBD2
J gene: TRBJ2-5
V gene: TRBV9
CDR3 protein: CASSALTSGAGQETQYF
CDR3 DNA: TGTGCCAGCAGCGCATTGACTAGCGGGGCAGGCCAAGAGACCCAGTACTTC

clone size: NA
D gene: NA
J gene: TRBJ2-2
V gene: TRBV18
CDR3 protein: CASSPLNTGELFF
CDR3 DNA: TGTGCCAGCTCACCCCTAAACACCGGGGAGCTGTTTTTT

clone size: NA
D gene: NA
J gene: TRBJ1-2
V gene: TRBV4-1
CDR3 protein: CASSQATGHFYGYTF
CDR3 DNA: TGCGCCAGCAGCCAAGCTACAGGCCACTTCTATGGCTACACCTTC

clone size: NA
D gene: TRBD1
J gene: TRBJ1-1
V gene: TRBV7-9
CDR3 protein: CASSPGTGRNTEAFF
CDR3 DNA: TGTGCCAGCAGCCCCGGGACAGGGAGGAACACTGAAGCTTTCTTT

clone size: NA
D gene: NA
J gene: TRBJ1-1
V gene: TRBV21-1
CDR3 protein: CACFRLDRVGENTEAFF
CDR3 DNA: TGTGCCTGTTTTCGACTGGACAGGGTCGGGGAGAACACTGAAGCTTTCTTT

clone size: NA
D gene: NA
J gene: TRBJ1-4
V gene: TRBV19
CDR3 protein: CASSIPGGVYEKLFF
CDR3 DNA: TGTGCCAGTAGTATTCCGGGGGGCGTCTATGAAAAACTGTTTTTT

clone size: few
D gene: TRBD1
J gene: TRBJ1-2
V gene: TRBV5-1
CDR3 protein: CASSTSGTGDGYTF
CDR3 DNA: TGCGCCAGCAGCACCTCCGGGACAGGGGATGGCTACACCTTC

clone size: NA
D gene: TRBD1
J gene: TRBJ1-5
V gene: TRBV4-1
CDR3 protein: CASSQDEGAYSNQPQHF
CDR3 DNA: TGCGCCAGCAGCCAAGATGAGGGGGCATATAGCAATCAGCCCCAGCATTTT

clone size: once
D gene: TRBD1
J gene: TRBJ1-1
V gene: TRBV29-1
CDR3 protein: CSAQGAGMNTEAFF
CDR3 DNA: TGCAGCGCCCAGGGGGCGGGGATGAACACTGAAGCTTTCTTT

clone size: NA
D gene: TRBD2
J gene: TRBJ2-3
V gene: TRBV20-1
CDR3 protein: CSASPTSGRDTQYF
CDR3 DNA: TGCAGTGCTAGTCCTACTAGCGGGAGGGATACGCAGTATTTT

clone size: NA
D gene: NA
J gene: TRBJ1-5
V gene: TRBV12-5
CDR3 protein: CASGKENQPQHF
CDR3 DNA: TGTGCTAGTGGCAAAGAGAATCAGCCCCAGCATTTT

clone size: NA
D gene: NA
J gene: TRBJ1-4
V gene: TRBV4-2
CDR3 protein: CASSQESAQGREKLFF
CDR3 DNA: TGTGCCAGCAGCCAAGAATCGGCACAGGGTCGGGAAAAACTGTTTTTT

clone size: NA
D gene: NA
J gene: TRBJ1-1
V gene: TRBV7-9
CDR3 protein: CASSRGAEAFF
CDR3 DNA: TGTGCCAGCAGCCGGGGGGCCGAAGCTTTCTTT

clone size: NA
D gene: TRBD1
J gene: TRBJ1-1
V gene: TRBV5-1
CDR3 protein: CASSPGDRATSGTEAFF
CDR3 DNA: TGCGCCAGCAGCCCCGGAGACAGGGCGACCTCGGGCACTGAAGCTTTCTTT

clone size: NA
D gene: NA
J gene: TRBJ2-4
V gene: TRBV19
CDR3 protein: CASSPGRVMEKNIQYF
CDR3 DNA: TGTGCCAGTAGCCCTGGCAGGGTAATGGAGAAAAACATTCAGTACTTC

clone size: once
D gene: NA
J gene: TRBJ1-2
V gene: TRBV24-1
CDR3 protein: CATRPGLIPLLPYGYTF
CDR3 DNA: TGTGCCACCAGACCGGGACTGATCCCACTCCTACCCTATGGCTACACCTTC

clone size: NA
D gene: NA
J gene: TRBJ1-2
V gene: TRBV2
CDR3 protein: CASSEALSSGYGYTF
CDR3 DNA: TGTGCCAGCAGTGAAGCGCTTTCCAGTGGCTATGGCTACACCTTC

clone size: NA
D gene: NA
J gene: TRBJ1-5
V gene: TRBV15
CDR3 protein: CATSRDLAVDGNQPQHF
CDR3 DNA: TGTGCCACCAGCAGAGATCTCGCAGTCGATGGCAATCAGCCCCAGCATTTT

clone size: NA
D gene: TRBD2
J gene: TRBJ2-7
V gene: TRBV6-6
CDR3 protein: CASSDPGLAGEQYF
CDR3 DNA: TGTGCCAGCAGTGACCCGGGACTAGCGGGCGAGCAGTACTTC

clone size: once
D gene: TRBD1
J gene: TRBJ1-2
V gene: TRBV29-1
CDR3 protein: CSVGTGTVYGYTF
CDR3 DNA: TGCAGCGTTGGGACAGGGACGGTCTATGGCTACACCTTC

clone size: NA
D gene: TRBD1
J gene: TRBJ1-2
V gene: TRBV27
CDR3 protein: CASSLRTGGVYGYTF
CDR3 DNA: TGTGCCAGCAGTTTGCGTACAGGGGGGGTCTATGGCTACACCTTC

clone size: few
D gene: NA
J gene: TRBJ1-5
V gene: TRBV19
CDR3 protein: CASSIDLTGPTLNQPQHF
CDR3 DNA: TGTGCCAGTAGTATAGATCTAACAGGGCCCACTTTGAATCAGCCCCAGCATTTT

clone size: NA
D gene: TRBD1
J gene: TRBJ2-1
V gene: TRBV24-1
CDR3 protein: CATSDLNRGHQFF
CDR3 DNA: TGTGCCACCAGTGATTTGAACAGGGGACATCAGTTCTTC

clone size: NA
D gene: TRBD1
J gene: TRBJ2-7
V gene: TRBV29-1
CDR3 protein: CSVEGTGTEIYEQYF
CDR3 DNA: TGCAGCGTTGAAGGCACCGGGACAGAGATCTACGAGCAGTACTTC

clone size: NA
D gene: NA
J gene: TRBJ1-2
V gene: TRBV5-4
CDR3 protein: CASSLAGVNGYTF
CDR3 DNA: TGTGCCAGCAGCTTGGCAGGGGTAAACGGCTACACCTTC

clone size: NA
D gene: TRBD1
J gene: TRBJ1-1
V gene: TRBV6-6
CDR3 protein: CASSNHRGLGTEAFF
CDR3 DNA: TGTGCCAGCAGTAACCACAGGGGGCTGGGCACTGAAGCTTTCTTT

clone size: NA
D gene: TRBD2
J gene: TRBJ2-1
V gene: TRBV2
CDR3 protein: CASREASGGLQGNEQFF
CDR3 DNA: TGTGCCAGCCGGGAGGCTAGCGGGGGGCTTCAGGGAAATGAGCAGTTCTTC

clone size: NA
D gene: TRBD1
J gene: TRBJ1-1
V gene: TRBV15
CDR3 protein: CATSRDQGVNTEAFF
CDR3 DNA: TGTGCCACCAGCAGAGATCAGGGGGTGAACACTGAAGCTTTCTTT

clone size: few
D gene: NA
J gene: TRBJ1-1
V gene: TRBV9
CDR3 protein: CASSRLTGRETEAFF
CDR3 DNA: TGTGCCAGCAGCCGTCTTACAGGGAGGGAGACTGAAGCTTTCTTT

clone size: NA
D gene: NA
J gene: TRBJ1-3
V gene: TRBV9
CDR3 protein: CASGLTGSGGNTIYF
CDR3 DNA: TGTGCCAGCGGCTTAACAGGATCGGGTGGAAACACCATATATTTT

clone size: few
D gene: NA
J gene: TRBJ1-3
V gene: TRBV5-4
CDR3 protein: CASSLWASGNTIYF
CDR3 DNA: TGTGCCAGCAGCTTGTGGGCATCTGGAAACACCATATATTTT

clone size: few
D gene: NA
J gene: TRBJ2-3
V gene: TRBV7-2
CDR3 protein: CASSVTGGLFPDTQYF
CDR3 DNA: TGTGCCAGCAGCGTAACGGGGGGCCTTTTTCCAGATACGCAGTATTTT

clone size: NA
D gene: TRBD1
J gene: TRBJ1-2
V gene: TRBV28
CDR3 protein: CASSLGTGNNYGYTF
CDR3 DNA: TGTGCCAGCAGTTTAGGGACAGGGAATAACTATGGCTACACCTTC

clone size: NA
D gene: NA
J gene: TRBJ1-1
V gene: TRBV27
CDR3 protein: CASSPRGYGFGAFF
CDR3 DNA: TGTGCCAGCAGTCCTCGGGGATACGGATTCGGAGCTTTCTTT

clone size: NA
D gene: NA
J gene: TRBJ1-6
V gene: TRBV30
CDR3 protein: CAWITGSNSPLHF
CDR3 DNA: TGTGCCTGGATTACGGGTTCTAATTCACCCCTCCACTTT

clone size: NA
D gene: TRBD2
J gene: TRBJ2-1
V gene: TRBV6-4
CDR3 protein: CASSGQSGGINEQFF
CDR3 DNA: TGTGCCAGCAGTGGTCAGAGCGGGGGGATAAATGAGCAGTTCTTC

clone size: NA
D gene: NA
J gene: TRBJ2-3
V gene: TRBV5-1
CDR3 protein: CASSKLDSQTTDTQYF
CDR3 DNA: TGCGCCAGCAGCAAATTGGACAGCCAGACCACAGATACGCAGTATTTT

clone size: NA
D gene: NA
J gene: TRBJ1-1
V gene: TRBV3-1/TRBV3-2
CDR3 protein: CASSQYGDPVEAFF
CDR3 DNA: TGTGCCAGCAGCCAATACGGGGATCCGGTTGAAGCTTTCTTT